The 6 T cell receptor beta chains listed next were all sequenced from one sample in a study of regulatory T cells in long-lasting Graves disease. Building the TCR beta libraries relied on iRepertoire HTBI primers, and CDR3 regions underwent Arm-PCR. TCRdb ran MiXCR on the multiplex PCR reads and lists one entry per CDR3 protein. The repertoire consists of under 500,000 distinct CDR3 sequences, with less than 20% occurring once and the leading ten covering 9.5% to 12%. The time point denotes: newly diagnosed GD, antithyroid drugs for less than 3 months. Isolated PBMC RNA provided the starting material for the TCR library. Another study also made use of these data, one on T cells in Graves' hyperthyroidism and ophthalmopathy.

Source: peripheral blood mononuclear cells (PBMCs), taken at new diagnosis, from a patient treated with antithyroid drugs. The receptor set was obtained from a woman in her 30s with Graves disease.

This clonotype showed up many times. This chain links TRBV5-6 with TRBJ1-2; D not certain. Germline lookup yields CDR1 SGHDT and CDR2 YYEEEE. This CDR3 region has 13 residues. V gave up 2 bases and J gave up 3 bases, with 8 bases separating them. CDR3 sequence reads: CASSLLGDYGYTF. CDR3 bases: TGTGCCAGCAGCTTACTGGGAGACTATGGCTACACCTTC. The full variable domain, with the rest looked up from reference TRBV5-6 and TRBJ1-2, is DAGVTQSPTHLIKTRGQQVTLRCSPKSGHDTVSWYQQALGQGPQFIFQYYEEEERQRGNFPDRFSGHQFPNYSSELNVNALLLGDSALYLCASSLLGDYGYTFGSGTRLTVV.

Worth noting for this clonotype: A much larger clonotype is one base distant, so this may be a read error. V is TRBV12-3 or TRBV12-4 and J is TRBJ1-1, with TRBD1 matching 7 bases. The CDR3 loop spans 14 amino acids. J was trimmed by 4 bases and V by 5 bases; bases with no gene match: 7. CDR3 loop: CASSPGQETTEAFF. CDR3 DNA sequence: TGTGCCAGCAGTCCCGGACAGGAGACCACTGAAGCTTTCTTT.

Remarks on this clonotype: Its ends do not fully match the called genes, so a read error is possible. The chain joins TRBV24-1 to TRBJ1-1; a weak D match, TRBD1 (5 bases). The CDR3 is 14 residues long. CDR1 and CDR2 (germline): KGHDR, SFDVKD. As DNA, the CDR3 is TGTGCCACCAGTGCCCCGGGACTAGGCGCTGAAGCTCTCTTT. As protein: CATSAPGLGAEALF.

The rearrangement links TRBV9 to TRBJ2-1; 8 bases match TRBD2. J lost 4 bases, V lost 4 bases, and 7 bases had no gene match. Germline V gene sequence: CDR1 SGDLS, CDR2 YYNGEE. This CDR3 has 15 residues. The CDR3 DNA reads TGTGCCAGCAGCCCCGGACTAGCCCCTTACAATGAGCAGTTCTTC. Amino acids: CASSPGLAPYNEQFF.

This clonotype was picked up many times. V usage is TRBV7-9 and J usage is TRBJ2-5; 11 bases fit TRBD2. Germline loops: CDR1 SEHNR, CDR2 FQNEAQ (reference sequence). The CDR3 consists of 16 residues. The ends lost 2 bases at V and 2 bases at J; junction bases unmatched: 4. The CDR3 coding sequence is TGTGCCAGCAGCTTACCTGGGACTAGCGGACAAGAGACCCAGTACTTC. It codes for CASSLPGTSGQETQYF.

The sample holds many counts of this clonotype. The rearrangement uses TRBV20-1 and TRBJ2-4, with D maybe TRBD1 (7 bases). V was shortened by 5 bases and J by 7 bases, with 15 bases between the two germline ends. The CDR3 is 13 amino acids. Germline CDR1 reads DFQATT; CDR2 reads SNEGSKA (reference sequence). This CDR3 reads CSAGGLQGNIQYF. For the CDR3, the DNA is TGCAGTGCTGGAGGGTTACAGGGGAACATTCAGTACTTC.